The clone carrying this T cell receptor beta chain was observed a few times. The antigen is unknown. This sample stems from a study of T cell repertoires in cytomegalovirus infection. Looking at the study overall: TCR beta signatures that were public indicated CMV infection and matching HLA type. General study findings and limits: The response measured ex vivo was dominated by TCR beta clonotypes (HLA-C-restricted and CMV-specific). Pooled public TCR beta family frequency picked out CMV carriers with the relevant HLA.

TCRdb processed the reads anew with MiXCR; each CDR3 protein has one entry. Of some 700,000 distinct CDR3 sequences listed, 35% are singletons. This CDR3 comprises 17 residues. Looked up from germline, CDR1 is MDHEN and CDR2 is SYDVKM. Trimming took 2 bases from V and 3 from J; bases not matched to a gene: 12. The TCR originated in a human donor in good health (CMV status not recorded). Some clones in this sample may be carry-over from other donors' samples. The specimen sequenced was PBMCs. The rearrangement links TRBV28 to TRBJ1-2, with 7 bases identical to TRBD1. CDR3 residues: CASSLPTRDSGYYGYTF. The CDR3 nucleotides are TGTGCCAGCAGTTTACCCACTCGGGACAGTGGATACTATGGCTACACCTTC.